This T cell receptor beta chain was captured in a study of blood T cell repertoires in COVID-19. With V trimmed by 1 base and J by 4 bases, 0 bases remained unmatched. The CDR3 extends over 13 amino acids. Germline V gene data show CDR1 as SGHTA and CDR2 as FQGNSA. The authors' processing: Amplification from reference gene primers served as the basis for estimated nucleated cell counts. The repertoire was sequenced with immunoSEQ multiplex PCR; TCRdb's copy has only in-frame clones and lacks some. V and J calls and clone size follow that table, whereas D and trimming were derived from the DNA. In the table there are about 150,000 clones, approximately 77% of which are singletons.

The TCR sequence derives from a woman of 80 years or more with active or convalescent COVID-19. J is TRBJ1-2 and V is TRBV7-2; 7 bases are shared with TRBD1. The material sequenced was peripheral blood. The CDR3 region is CASSLGQGYGYTF. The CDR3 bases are TGTGCCAGCAGCTTAGGACAGGGCTATGGCTACACCTTC.